The 9 T cell receptor beta chains listed next were all sequenced from one sample in a study of beta chain features in type 1 diabetes. The investigators reverse transcribed all of the isolated RNA, so they sequenced expressed TCRB transcripts. Only in-frame clones appear in the TCRdb table, and some are missing; sequencing was by immunoSEQ multiplex PCR. Of 400,000 to 500,000 clones listed, approximately 14% are singletons. The sequenced sample consisted of naive CD4+ T cells from blood. The origin of the receptors is a man aged 30 to 39 in good health.

The chain links TRBV4-1 to TRBJ2-7; 7 bases match TRBD1. Germline CDR1 MGHRA, CDR2 YSYEKL. The trim removed 1 base at V and 3 bases at J, leaving 12 bases unmatched. This CDR3 region has 17 residues. The chain's CDR3 is CASSQGTGDAQIYEQYF. The CDR3, as DNA: TGCGCCAGCAGCCAAGGGACAGGAGACGCCCAGATCTACGAGCAGTACTTC.

This clone was picked up a small number of times. The V and J genes are TRBV7-7 and TRBJ2-5, with unresolved D. V gave up 3 bases and J gave up 5 bases, with 10 bases separating them. The CDR3 sequence is 13 residues long. Germline values: CDR1 SSHAT, CDR2 FNYEAQ (reference sequence). CDR3 sequence: CASSFRDRETQYF. In DNA form, the CDR3 reads TGTGCCAGCAGCTTTCGAGATCGCGAGACCCAGTACTTC.

This clone was observed a handful of times. The rearrangement links TRBV4-3 to TRBJ1-3; D gene unclear. This CDR3 contains 14 residues. V gave up 3 bases and J gave up 8 bases, with 14 bases separating them. Looked up from germline, CDR1 is LGHNA and CDR2 is YSLEER. This chain's CDR3 is CASSQNSLRDTIYF. CDR3 nucleotides: TGCGCCAGCAGCCAGAACAGTCTTCGGGACACCATATATTTT.

The rearrangement links TRBV7-2 to TRBJ2-4; maybe TRBD1 (5 bases). V was cut by 2 bases and J by 4 bases, with 9 bases left in between. The CDR3 loop spans 14 amino acids. Germline V lookup: CDR1 SGHTA, CDR2 FQGNSA. CDR3 nucleotides: TGTGCCAGCAGCTTAAAACAGGAGAAAAACATTCAGTACTTC. This sequence encodes CASSLKQEKNIQYF.

The V gene is TRBV7-6, the J gene TRBJ2-7; 8 bases line up with TRBD1. The CDR3 covers 14 residues. Germline values: CDR1 SGHVS, CDR2 FNYEAQ. The trim removed 4 bases at V and 0 bases at J, leaving 2 bases unmatched. CDR3 region: CASSWDRNSYEQYF. As DNA, the CDR3 is TGTGCCAGCAGCTGGGACAGGAACTCCTACGAGCAGTACTTC.

In this sample, this clone turned up many times. This chain connects TRBV14 to TRBJ2-4; possibly TRBD2 for D (5 bases). V was clipped by 4 bases and J by 7 bases, with 29 bases between them. Per the germline V gene, CDR1 is SGHDN and CDR2 is FVKESK. The CDR3 sequence is 19 residues long. DNA of the CDR3: TGTGCCAGCAGCCGTACTTTGGGAAGCGGCAAGTACCTCAATAACATTCAGTACTTC. The encoded protein is CASSRTLGSGKYLNNIQYF.

This chain uses TRBV12-2 with TRBJ2-5; the listed D gene, TRBD2, was not tested against the DNA. TRBV12-2 is listed as a pseudogene. This CDR3 region has 15 residues. This CDR3 is CASREGLGPQETQYF. The CDR3 DNA sequence: TGTGCAAGTCGCGAAGGACTAGGTCCCCAAGAGACCCAGTACTTC.

This clone was seen ten or more times. The V and J genes are TRBV29-1 and TRBJ2-5; 9 nucleotides match TRBD1. CDR1 SQVTM and CDR2 ANQGSEA come from the germline V gene. The CDR3 length is 17 residues. The V segment lost 6 bases and the J segment 5 bases; nucleotides outside the gene matches: 19. The CDR3 region has the DNA TGCAGCGTAACGACCGGGACAGGGAATCCCCTCGGGGAGACCCAGTACTTC. It translates to CSVTTGTGNPLGETQYF.

The chain joins TRBV15 to TRBJ2-3; 9 positions agree with TRBD1. The CDR3 covers 17 residues. J was trimmed by 5 bases and V by 1 base; bases with no gene match: 10. Germline V CDR1 and CDR2: LNHNV, YYDKDF (reference sequence). CDR3 in DNA: TGTGCCACCAGCAGAGGCGGTACAGGGGGCGTGTTAGATACGCAGTATTTT. Its protein is CATSRGGTGGVLDTQYF.